The sequence of this TCR beta chain was determined in a study of T cells in localized non-small cell lung cancer. Study-wide results and caveats: Those with higher blood T cell density had longer overall survival. Heterogeneity within the tumor remains possible, as just one region underwent sequencing. Out of the top 100 tumor clones, a median approximately 57 were seen in adjacent lung. Clonality peaked in uninvolved adjacent lung rather than tumor.

Only in-frame clones appear in the TCRdb table, and some are missing; sequencing was by immunoSEQ multiplex PCR. Altogether about 28,000 clones are present, under 95% being singletons, with the ten largest covering about 28%. A single count supports this clone. No antigen is known for it. This CDR3 comprises 12 residues. Germline V gives CDR1 SGHDN, CDR2 FVKESK. The V and J ends lost 0 bases and 6 bases respectively, with 5 bases between them. The source is a female donor of 60 years or more with stage I lung adenocarcinoma. This specimen consisted of peripheral blood, obtained before any cancer treatment. The chain joins TRBV14 to TRBJ2-5; D possibly uses TRBD1 or TRBD2 (5 bases each). CDR3 coding DNA: TGTGCCAGCAGCCAAGAGGGACAGACCCAGTACTTC. Its protein is CASSQEGQTQYF.